The 20 T cell receptor beta chains below all came from one sample that was sequenced in a study of blood T cell repertoires in COVID-19. Produced via immunoSEQ multiplex PCR; TCRdb's table is partial and in-frame only. The sample consists of about 260,000 clones, 80% to 90% of them appearing once. What was sequenced was PBMCs or T cells enriched from blood (not recorded which). These receptors originate from a woman younger than 35 who had recovered from COVID-19.

The CDR3 is CSVEGPDLYGYTF. In DNA form, the CDR3 reads TGCAGCGTTGAAGGTCCAGATCTGTATGGCTACACCTTC. The chain employs TRBV29-1 and TRBJ1-2, with D unresolved. The V gene lost 1 base and the J gene lost 5 bases, with 11 bases spanning the gap. The length of the CDR3 is 13 residues. CDR1 SQVTM and CDR2 ANQGSEA come from the germline V gene.

The chain carries TRBV27 and TRBJ1-6; D remains unclear. The CDR3 is 13 amino acids. The V end lost 4 bases, the J end lost 8 bases, and 9 bases lay between the germline ends. Germline CDR1 MNHEY, CDR2 SMNVEV (reference sequence). The CDR3 loop reads CASSWSSDSPLHF. CDR3 nucleotides: TGTGCCAGCAGTTGGAGTTCGGATTCACCCCTCCACTTT.

This chain joins TRBV5-1 and TRBJ2-2; weak D call: TRBD1 (6 bases). Deletions cut 1 base from V and 5 bases from J, with 15 bases between. The CDR3 totals 16 residues. CDR1 and CDR2 (germline): SGHRS, YFSETQ. The CDR3 reads CASSLLPGTPTGELFF. The CDR3 DNA reads TGCGCCAGCAGCTTGCTCCCCGGGACACCAACCGGGGAGCTGTTTTTT.

The chain couples TRBV5-1 to TRBJ1-1; D call uncertain. The CDR3 extends over 12 amino acids. The ends were cut back, 4 bases at V and 1 base at J, with 5 bases in the middle. The germline V gene has CDR1 SGHRS and CDR2 YFSETQ. The CDR3 DNA sequence: TGCGCCAGCAGCGAGCCGAACACTGAAGCTTTCTTT. Protein sequence: CASSEPNTEAFF.

The DNA of the CDR3 is TGTGCCAGCAGCCACGGGACAGGGGGCATCTACGAGCAGTACTTC. Residues: CASSHGTGGIYEQYF. The chain joins TRBV6-4 to TRBJ2-7; 12 nucleotides match TRBD1. The germline V gene encodes CDR1 MRHNA and CDR2 SNTAGT. V lost 6 bases to trimming and J lost 3 bases; unmatched junction nucleotides: 6. This CDR3 contains 15 residues.

The genes are TRBV29-1 and TRBJ1-1; D possibly corresponds to TRBD1 (5 bases). V lost 6 bases, J lost 12 bases, and 17 bases lay in between. CDR1 and CDR2 from the germline V gene are SQVTM and ANQGSEA. This CDR3 spans 11 amino acids. The CDR3 DNA reads as TGCAGCGTATCTTCGGGGGAGGTAACTTTCTTT. It is translated as CSVSSGEVTFF.

This clone was counted a single time. This chain joins TRBV5-1 and TRBJ2-5; tentative D call: TRBD1 (6 bases). CDR1 and CDR2 (germline): SGHRS, YFSETQ. The CDR3 length is 14 residues. Trimming cost V 4 bases and J 3 bases, with 13 bases left between them. The CDR3 DNA follows: TGCGCCAGCAGCCCCCGGGACAACAAAGAGACCCAGTACTTC. It translates to CASSPRDNKETQYF.

The chain couples TRBV6-4 to TRBJ2-1; 7 nucleotides align to TRBD2. CDR1 and CDR2 (germline): MRHNA, SNTAGT. This CDR3 contains 14 residues. J was trimmed by 6 bases and V by 6 bases; bases with no gene match: 8. CDR3 region: CASRCQRGFNEQFF. Here the CDR3 DNA reads TGTGCCAGCAGGTGTCAGCGGGGATTCAATGAGCAGTTCTTC.

The chain joins TRBV7-9 to TRBJ1-2, with a weak D call TRBD1 (6 bases). This CDR3 spans 14 amino acids. V was trimmed by 0 bases and J by 3 bases, leaving 8 bases between them. In germline, CDR1 is SEHNR, CDR2 FQNEAQ (reference sequence). The CDR3 protein is CASSLAWTDYGYTF. CDR3 DNA: TGTGCCAGCAGCTTAGCGTGGACAGACTATGGCTACACCTTC.

The J gene is TRBJ2-1, the V gene TRBV19; TRBD2 agrees at 12 bases. V was clipped by 5 bases and J by 4 bases; unmatched bases: 3. The length of the CDR3 is 15 residues. Germline assignment: CDR1 LNHDA and CDR2 SQIVND (reference sequence). The CDR3 region is CASSVGTSGYNEQFF. DNA for the CDR3: TGTGCCAGTAGTGTCGGGACTAGCGGGTACAATGAGCAGTTCTTC.

Regarding this clone: This sample also contains other DNA sequences that code for the same CDR3. The rearrangement joins TRBV4-1 to TRBJ1-5; D is uncertain. V was trimmed by 0 bases and J by 4 bases, leaving 7 bases between them. The CDR3 is 14 residues long. Germline values: CDR1 MGHRA, CDR2 YSYEKL. Here the CDR3 reads CASSQDGRNQPQHF. The CDR3 DNA is TGCGCCAGCAGCCAAGATGGTAGAAATCAGCCCCAGCATTTT.

The J gene is TRBJ2-2, the V gene TRBV5-4; D not certain. Germline V gene lookup returns CDR1 SGHNT and CDR2 YYREEE (reference sequence). This CDR3 contains 13 residues. The V gene lost 4 bases and the J gene lost 4 bases, with 8 bases spanning the gap. The CDR3 sequence is CASSPPSTGELFF. Written as DNA, the CDR3 is TGTGCCAGCAGCCCTCCTAGCACCGGGGAGCTGTTTTTT.

DNA for the CDR3: TGTGCCAGTCGGCCCGGACAGGGGGCGACCGAGCAGTACTTC. This codes for CASRPGQGATEQYF. This rearrangement joins TRBV19 to TRBJ2-7; 11 nucleotides align to TRBD1. The germline gives CDR1 LNHDA, CDR2 SQIVND (reference sequence). V was clipped by 8 bases and J by 6 bases; unmatched bases: 9. The CDR3 spans 14 residues.

The J gene is TRBJ2-3, the V gene TRBV5-1, with 10 bases identical to TRBD2. V was clipped by 0 bases and J by 2 bases; unmatched bases: 9. Germline lookup yields CDR1 SGHRS and CDR2 YFSETQ. The CDR3 has 18 amino acids. CDR3 residues: CASSLEGSGGLNTDTQYF. CDR3 coding DNA: TGCGCCAGCAGCTTGGAAGGTAGCGGGGGGCTAAACACAGATACGCAGTATTTT.

This rearrangement joins TRBV6-1 to TRBJ1-2; D remains ambiguous. Germline V CDR1 and CDR2: MNHNS, SASEGT. This CDR3 is 14 amino acids long. V was shortened by 3 bases and J by 4 bases, with 12 bases between the two germline ends. The CDR3 here is CASSELVSGYGYTF. For the CDR3, the DNA is TGTGCCAGCAGTGAGTTAGTGAGTGGCTATGGCTACACCTTC.

The chain is built from TRBV2 and TRBJ2-1; 12 nucleotides agree with TRBD2. The CDR3 is 18 residues long. The trim removed 7 bases at V and 0 bases at J, leaving 10 bases unmatched. Germline assignment: CDR1 SNHLY and CDR2 FYNNEI. The DNA for the CDR3 is TGTGCCAGCACCGGGACTAGCGGGCCTTTTGCCTCCTACAATGAGCAGTTCTTC. As protein: CASTGTSGPFASYNEQFF.

This clone appeared a few times. The J gene is TRBJ1-1, the V gene TRBV10-3, with a possible D match to TRBD1 (6 bases). V lost 3 bases and J 6 bases, leaving 11 bases between the germline ends. CDR1 is ENHRY, CDR2 SYGVKD, per germline. This CDR3 has 13 residues. CDR3 region: CAISEWTVAEAFF. The CDR3 nucleotides are TGTGCCATCAGTGAATGGACAGTGGCTGAAGCTTTCTTT.

The genes are TRBV6-5 and TRBJ1-2; D might be TRBD1 (6 bases). The germline V gene has CDR1 MNHEY and CDR2 SVGAGI. The CDR3 runs 15 residues. V was shortened by 4 bases and J by 6 bases, with 18 bases between the two germline ends. The CDR3 DNA sequence: TGTGCCAGCAGTTCACTCAAAATAAACAGGGATGGCTACACCTTC. This encodes CASSSLKINRDGYTF.

The chain carries TRBV9 and TRBJ2-1, with D perhaps TRBD2 (7 bases). V was pared by 0 bases and J by 1 base, with 11 bases between. The germline gives CDR1 SGDLS, CDR2 YYNGEE. This CDR3 is built from 16 residues. The CDR3 reads CASSVGGGLSYNEQFF. The CDR3 DNA reads as TGTGCCAGCAGCGTAGGCGGGGGCCTATCCTACAATGAGCAGTTCTTC. The full variable domain, completed using reference TRBV9 and TRBJ2-1, is DSGVTQTPKHLITATGQRVTLRCSPRSGDLSVYWYQQSLDQGLQFLIQYYNGEERAKGNILERFSAQQFPDLHSELNLSSLELGDSALYFCASSVGGGLSYNEQFFGPGTRLTVL.

V usage is TRBV5-1 and J usage is TRBJ2-5, with TRBD1 matching over 8 bases. This CDR3 has 14 residues. The germline V gene encodes CDR1 SGHRS and CDR2 YFSETQ. The V gene end was trimmed by 3 bases and the J gene end by 5 bases; junction bases not matched to a gene: 6. CDR3 amino acids: CASSSGQGIETQYF. The CDR3 nucleotides read TGCGCCAGCAGCTCCGGACAGGGCATTGAGACCCAGTACTTC.